The 19 T cell receptor beta chains below were found in one sample sequenced in a study of blood T cell repertoires in COVID-19. The protocol was immunoSEQ multiplex PCR, while the TCRdb copy is restricted to in-frame clones and leaves out a portion. The sample has about 200,000 clones, 80% to 90% seen once; the top ten hold around 4%. Source material: PBMCs or T cells enriched from blood (not recorded which). All receptors come from a woman aged 40 to 50 with acute COVID-19.

This chain links TRBV2 with TRBJ2-7, with D perhaps TRBD1 (6 bases). From germline, CDR1 is SNHLY and CDR2 FYNNEI. This CDR3 has 14 amino acids. Trimming took 5 bases from V and 3 from J, leaving 14 bases between them. Written as DNA, the CDR3 is TGTGCCAGCAGTCCTCGGACAGATCTCTACGAGCAGTACTTC. As protein: CASSPRTDLYEQYF. The whole variable domain, filled in from reference TRBV2 and TRBJ2-7, reads EPEVTQTPSHQVTQMGQEVILRCVPISNHLYFYWYRQILGQKVEFLVSFYNNEISEKSEIFDDQFSVERPDGSNFTLKIRSTKLEDSAMYFCASSPRTDLYEQYFGPGTRLTVT.

CDR3 loop: CASNRGSRSNQPQHF. CDR3 nucleotides: TGTGCCAGCAACAGGGGCTCGAGGAGCAATCAGCCCCAGCATTTT. The rearrangement uses TRBV6-4 and TRBJ1-5; 7 nucleotides agree with TRBD1. Germline V CDR1 and CDR2: MRHNA, SNTAGT. There are 15 residues in the CDR3. Germline trimming cut 7 bases from V and 1 base from J; bases unmatched to any gene: 7.

V usage is TRBV19 and J usage is TRBJ1-5, with a tentative D call TRBD1 (5 bases). With 5 bases removed from V and 2 bases from J, the gap between germline ends came to 13 bases. Germline values: CDR1 LNHDA, CDR2 SQIVND (reference sequence). There are 15 residues in the CDR3. The CDR3 nucleotides read TGTGCCAGTAGTTTTAAGGGGAAGGGCAATCAGCCCCAGCATTTT. Its protein is CASSFKGKGNQPQHF.

The chain combines TRBV28 with TRBJ1-1, with D unclear. Germline assignment: CDR1 MDHEN and CDR2 SYDVKM. The CDR3 is made up of 18 amino acids. V was clipped by 3 bases and J by 1 base, with 21 bases between them. The CDR3 loop is CASSFFLTRDAGNTEAFF. The DNA of the CDR3 is TGTGCCAGCAGTTTTTTCCTCACTCGGGATGCGGGGAACACTGAAGCTTTCTTT.

V and J are TRBV7-2 and TRBJ1-1; D unresolved. V dropped 1 base and J dropped 2 bases, with 11 bases sitting between them. This CDR3 has 15 residues. Per the germline V gene, CDR1 is SGHTA and CDR2 is FQGNSA. The CDR3 is CASSLVAAANTEAFF. In DNA form, the CDR3 reads TGTGCCAGCAGCTTAGTGGCCGCCGCAAACACTGAAGCTTTCTTT.

CDR3 in DNA: TGTGCCAGCACCCGACAGCCGCTGGATAATTCACCCCTCCACTTT. Its protein product is CASTRQPLDNSPLHF. The V and J genes are TRBV6-5 and TRBJ1-6; a weak D match, TRBD1 (5 bases). CDR3 length: 15 residues. The germline gives CDR1 MNHEY, CDR2 SVGAGI. The V end was cut by 7 bases, the J end by 5 bases, with 15 bases between.

This clone came up once. The rearrangement links TRBV2 to TRBJ2-3, with D hard to call. Germline V gives CDR1 SNHLY, CDR2 FYNNEI. The CDR3 is 13 amino acids. V was clipped by 11 bases and J by 4 bases, with 16 bases between them. The CDR3 nucleotides are TGTGCCGGGTCGAATAGTGGGCCAGATACGCAGTATTTT. As protein: CAGSNSGPDTQYF.

This clone was seen only once. The chain joins TRBV14 to TRBJ2-1; 7 bases agree with TRBD2. The CDR3 has 17 amino acids. V dropped 5 bases and J dropped 0; count of bases not matched to a gene: 10. Germline V gives CDR1 SGHDN, CDR2 FVKESK. The CDR3 region is CASSDTSDLSSYNEQFF. The DNA for the CDR3 is TGTGCCAGCAGCGACACTAGCGACCTCTCCTCCTACAATGAGCAGTTCTTC.

This clone came up a few times. The chain combines TRBV5-6 with TRBJ1-3, with D possibly matching TRBD1 (6 bases). The germline V and J ends were trimmed by 2 bases and 4 bases, with 10 bases remaining between them. The germline CDR1 and CDR2 sequences are SGHDT and YYEEEE. The CDR3 has 14 residues. The DNA of the CDR3 is TGTGCCAGCAGCTTAGGGGGTATCGGAAACACCATATATTTT. It codes for CASSLGGIGNTIYF.

The V and J genes are TRBV10-3 and TRBJ1-1; 8 bases agree with TRBD1. The V gene's germline CDR1 is ENHRY and CDR2 SYGVKD. V gave up 10 bases and J gave up 5 bases; unmatched junction bases: 12. The CDR3 is 14 amino acids. The CDR3 protein is CATGQGARGTEAFF. In DNA form, the CDR3 reads TGTGCCACAGGGCAGGGGGCGCGTGGAACTGAAGCTTTCTTT.

This sequence joins TRBV29-1 and TRBJ2-5; the D gene is possibly TRBD2 (6 bases). The CDR3 consists of 13 residues. Between the trimmed V and J ends, which lost 6 bases and 4 bases, there was a span of 15 bases. Germline values: CDR1 SQVTM, CDR2 ANQGSEA. The CDR3 DNA is TGCAGCGTGAACAAGTTGGGGGGAGAGACCCAGTACTTC. Its translation is CSVNKLGGETQYF. Filled out from reference TRBV29-1 and TRBJ2-5, the complete variable domain reads SAVISQKPSRDICQRGTSLTIQCQVDSQVTMMFWYRQQPGQSLTLIATANQGSEATYESGFVIDKFPISRPNLTFSTLTVSNMSPEDSSIYLCSVNKLGGETQYFGPGTRLLVL.

This chain uses TRBV7-8 with TRBJ2-7, with a weak D call TRBD1 (6 bases). This CDR3 region has 14 residues. The V gene's germline CDR1 is SGHVS and CDR2 FQNEAQ. Between the trimmed V and J ends, which lost 1 base and 2 bases, there was a span of 9 bases. Here the CDR3 reads CASSLGGQPYEQYF. The CDR3 bases are TGTGCCAGCAGCTTAGGGGGACAACCCTACGAGCAGTACTTC. Drawing the rest from reference TRBV7-8 and TRBJ2-7, the complete variable domain is GAGVSQSPRYKVAKRGQDVALRCDPISGHVSLFWYQQALGQGPEFLTYFQNEAQLDKSGLPSDRFFAERPEGSVSTLKIQRTQQEDSAVYLCASSLGGQPYEQYFGPGTRLTVT.

About this clone: At the DNA level, this CDR3 is encoded by other sequences in the same sample as well. The J gene is TRBJ2-1, the V gene TRBV12-3 or TRBV12-4, with 7 positions matching TRBD1. The CDR3 is made up of 13 amino acids. V was clipped by 3 bases and J by 6 bases; unmatched bases: 2. The CDR3, as DNA: TGTGCCAGCAGTTTCTCAGGGGGCAATGAGCAGTTCTTC. Translation: CASSFSGGNEQFF.

The chain recombines TRBV28 with TRBJ2-1, with TRBD2 identical over 9 bases. V trimming: 7 bases; J trimming: 8 bases; junction bases outside the gene matches: 9. The CDR3 has 14 residues. Germline CDR1 is MDHEN and CDR2 is SYDVKM. CDR3 loop: CASNLAGLVDEQFF. DNA for the CDR3: TGTGCCAGCAATCTAGCGGGGCTAGTGGATGAGCAGTTCTTC. Full variable domain (outside the CDR3, taken from reference TRBV28 and TRBJ2-1): DVKVTQSSRYLVKRTGEKVFLECVQDMDHENMFWYRQDPGLGLRLIYFSYDVKMKEKGDIPEGYSVSREKKERFSLILESASTNQTSMYLCASNLAGLVDEQFFGPGTRLTVL.

The genes are TRBV7-9 and TRBJ2-7; D is possibly TRBD1 (6 bases). CDR1 and CDR2 from the germline V gene are SEHNR and FQNEAQ (reference sequence). V shed 5 bases and J shed 1 base, with 12 bases lying between them. This CDR3 is built from 14 residues. The CDR3 loop reads CASSPGEFSYEQYF. The DNA of the CDR3 is TGTGCCAGCAGCCCAGGGGAGTTTTCCTACGAGCAGTACTTC.

The J gene is TRBJ2-7, the V gene TRBV28, with 7 bases aligning to TRBD2. The CDR3 covers 15 residues. With 6 bases clipped from V and 0 bases from J, the junction kept 8 bases outside the gene matches. CDR1 is MDHEN and CDR2 is SYDVKM in the germline V gene. The CDR3 here is CASRSPGGTSYEQYF. The CDR3 nucleotides read TGTGCCAGCAGATCTCCGGGGGGAACCTCCTACGAGCAGTACTTC.

This sequence joins TRBV6-6 and TRBJ1-1; TRBD1 might be the D (5 bases). CDR1 and CDR2 (germline): MNHNY, SVGAGI (reference sequence). Trimming removed 6 bases at V and 1 base at J, with 9 bases between. The CDR3 has 13 residues. The CDR3 DNA is TGTGCCAGCAGCTACGACAGGAACACTGAAGCTTTCTTT. This codes for CASSYDRNTEAFF.

The rearrangement uses TRBV27 and TRBJ2-1; 7 bases are shared with TRBD1. Trimming took 4 bases from V and 0 from J; bases not matched to a gene: 3. Germline CDR1 MNHEY, CDR2 SMNVEV (reference sequence). The CDR3 is 15 amino acids. Here the CDR3 reads CASSSRDSSYNEQFF. CDR3 DNA: TGTGCCAGCAGTTCCCGGGACAGCTCCTACAATGAGCAGTTCTTC.

The chain carries TRBV27 and TRBJ2-1; D is perhaps TRBD2 (6 bases). There are 16 residues in the CDR3. V was shortened by 6 bases and J by 0 bases, with 15 bases between the two germline ends. Germline V gives CDR1 MNHEY, CDR2 SMNVEV (reference sequence). CDR3 protein: CASRNGGGLSYNEQFF. Here the CDR3 DNA reads TGTGCCAGCAGGAATGGGGGAGGACTCTCCTACAATGAGCAGTTCTTC.